One sample yielded the 2 T cell receptor beta chains listed below, sequenced in a study of control samples from healthy donors and cancer patients. Sequenced by immunoSEQ multiplex PCR; TCRdb stores in-frame clones only, minus some. The table has 390,000 or so clones, over 75% seen once. Specimen: PBMCs. The receptors were sampled from a man in his forties or fifties with head and neck cancer.

V and J are TRBV6-2 or TRBV6-3 and TRBJ2-7, with a possible D match to TRBD2 (5 bases). Germline lookup yields CDR1 MNHEY and CDR2 SVGEGT. This CDR3 region has 15 residues. V was pared by 4 bases and J by 4 bases, with 17 bases between. CDR3 sequence: CASSWGETDLYEQYF. DNA for the CDR3: TGTGCCAGCAGTTGGGGAGAAACCGACCTTTACGAGCAGTACTTC.

This clone has just a few counts. This chain links TRBV30 with TRBJ1-5; TRBD1 is a possible D gene (5 bases). Germline V gene lookup returns CDR1 GTSNPN and CDR2 SVGIG (reference sequence). Trimming cost V 3 bases and J 6 bases, with 9 bases left between them. The CDR3 contains 12 residues. The CDR3 DNA sequence: TGTGCCTGGAGGGAAGGGGCTCAGCCCCAGCATTTT. This encodes CAWREGAQPQHF. Drawing the rest from reference TRBV30 and TRBJ1-5, the complete variable domain is SQTIHQWPATLVQPVGSPLSLECTVEGTSNPNLYWYRQAAGRGLQLLFYSVGIGQISSEVPQNLSASRPQDRQFILSSKKLLLSDSGFYLCAWREGAQPQHFGDGTRLSIL.